Below are 19 T cell receptor beta chains sequenced from a single sample in a study of shared clonotypes between healthy human individuals. Using immunoSEQ multiplex PCR, the repertoire was profiled, and TCRdb retains in-frame clones only, with some absent. The data contain roughly 1 million clones, about three quarters of them singletons. Sequencing used memory CD4+ T cells sorted from blood. Regarding subset: CD45RA-negative fraction. These receptors were obtained from a man aged 18 to 30 in good health.

This clone came up a few times. J is TRBJ2-7 and V is TRBV29-1, with 8 positions matching TRBD2. Germline V CDR1 and CDR2: SQVTM, ANQGSEA. The trim removed 7 bases at V and 1 base at J, leaving 9 bases unmatched. This CDR3 comprises 14 residues. The CDR3 protein is CSAVDSGRSYEQYF. The CDR3, as DNA: TGCAGCGCTGTTGACAGCGGGAGATCCTACGAGCAGTACTTC.

This sequence joins TRBV30 and TRBJ2-7; D not certain. Trimming took off 8 bases at V and 0 bases at J, with 11 bases between the two ends. Per germline, CDR1 GTSNPN and CDR2 SVGIG (reference sequence). CDR3 length: 12 amino acids. As DNA, the CDR3 is TGTGCCGTGGACCTTAGCTCCTACGAGCAGTACTTC. Translation: CAVDLSSYEQYF.

This chain joins TRBV5-1 and TRBJ1-1, with 9 bases matching TRBD1. Germline assignment: CDR1 SGHRS and CDR2 YFSETQ. With 3 bases clipped from V and 0 bases from J, the junction kept 6 bases outside the gene matches. CDR3 length equals 16 residues. Here the CDR3 reads CASSSTGGIMNTEAFF. For the CDR3, the DNA is TGCGCCAGCAGCTCGACAGGGGGTATAATGAACACTGAAGCTTTCTTT.

This clone was found a few times. Here the CDR3 reads CASSFGHVNTGELFF. In nucleotides, the CDR3 is TGCGCCAGCAGCTTCGGACATGTTAACACCGGGGAGCTGTTTTTT. The J gene is TRBJ2-2, the V gene TRBV5-1, with D perhaps TRBD1 (5 bases). This CDR3 has 15 residues. Per the germline V gene, CDR1 is SGHRS and CDR2 is YFSETQ. V was trimmed by 2 bases and J by 2 bases, leaving 10 bases between them.

The V call is TRBV4-3, the J call TRBJ2-7; TRBD1 agrees at 8 bases. This CDR3 is built from 13 residues. Losses at the gene ends were 1 base for V and 6 bases for J; bases not matched to a gene: 2. Germline V CDR1 and CDR2: LGHNA, YSLEER. The CDR3 coding sequence is TGCGCCAGCAGCCAAGGGACAGGGCTCGAGCAGTACTTC. It codes for CASSQGTGLEQYF.

This chain joins TRBV5-1 and TRBJ2-2; D might be TRBD2 (6 bases). The V gene lost 2 bases and the J gene lost 3 bases, with 11 bases spanning the gap. This CDR3 comprises 15 residues. From germline, CDR1 is SGHRS and CDR2 YFSETQ. The CDR3 coding sequence is TGCGCCAGCAGCTTATCTAGCGCGGACACCGGGGAGCTGTTTTTT. This translates into CASSLSSADTGELFF. The full variable domain, with the rest looked up from reference TRBV5-1 and TRBJ2-2, is KAGVTQTPRYLIKTRGQQVTLSCSPISGHRSVSWYQQTPGQGLQFLFEYFSETQRNKGNFPGRFSGRQFSNSRSEMNVSTLELGDSALYLCASSLSSADTGELFFGEGSRLTVL.

The rearrangement uses TRBV7-3 and TRBJ2-1; D ambiguous. The CDR3 contains 12 residues. Germline V CDR1 and CDR2: SGHTA, FQGTGA. V lost 5 bases, J lost 9 bases, and 11 bases lay in between. The chain's CDR3 is CASSRRVGEQFF. For the CDR3, the DNA is TGTGCCAGCAGCCGGCGAGTGGGTGAGCAGTTCTTC.

The chain links TRBV10-3 to TRBJ1-2, with TRBD1 matching over 8 bases. Germline V lookup: CDR1 ENHRY, CDR2 SYGVKD. Germline trimming cut 6 bases from V and 6 bases from J; bases unmatched to any gene: 6. The length of the CDR3 is 13 residues. The CDR3 reads CAIRDWDRNGYTF. The CDR3 DNA is TGTGCCATCAGGGATTGGGACAGGAATGGCTACACCTTC.

This clone has a single count. The chain links TRBV29-1 to TRBJ2-1, with D perhaps TRBD1 (5 bases). The CDR3 contains 11 residues. Germline V CDR1 and CDR2: SQVTM, ANQGSEA. V was cut by 7 bases and J by 7 bases, with 11 bases left in between. CDR3 DNA sequence: TGCAGCGCCGACAGAAAGAATGAGCAGTTCTTC. Translated, it gives CSADRKNEQFF.

V usage is TRBV28 and J usage is TRBJ2-7; the D gene is possibly TRBD1 (6 bases). Deletions cut 5 bases from V and 2 bases from J, with 10 bases between. Germline CDR1 is MDHEN and CDR2 is SYDVKM. The CDR3 runs to 13 residues. CDR3 loop: CASSRDMTYEQYF. In DNA, the CDR3 is TGTGCCAGCAGTCGGGACATGACCTACGAGCAGTACTTC.

The V gene is TRBV6-1, the J gene TRBJ2-5, with TRBD1 matching over 8 bases. This CDR3 is built from 13 residues. V was pared by 4 bases and J by 9 bases, with 7 bases of the junction left unmatched. Germline CDR1 and CDR2: MNHNS and SASEGT. DNA of the CDR3: TGTGCCAGCAGTGGACAGGGGATCTGGTCCCAGTACTTC. This sequence encodes CASSGQGIWSQYF.

There are a few counts of this clone. CDR3 nucleotide sequence: TGCGCCAGCAGCTTGGGGCAGATCGGCACAGATACGCAGTATTTT. Amino acids: CASSLGQIGTDTQYF. This rearrangement joins TRBV5-1 to TRBJ2-3; D is unclear. CDR3 length: 15 residues. Trimming left V 0 bases short and J 1 base short, with 9 bases between. Germline lookup yields CDR1 SGHRS and CDR2 YFSETQ.

The rearrangement uses TRBV27 and TRBJ2-2; a possible D gene is TRBD1 (5 bases). Trimming removed 3 bases from V and 7 bases from J, with 12 bases in between. The CDR3 has 14 residues. In germline, CDR1 is MNHEY, CDR2 SMNVEV (reference sequence). The CDR3 coding sequence is TGTGCCAGCAGTTTTTGGGGTAGGGGCGGGGAGCTGTTTTTT. Translating gives CASSFWGRGGELFF.

The J gene is TRBJ2-3, the V gene TRBV4-3, with TRBD2 matching over 9 bases. In germline, CDR1 is LGHNA, CDR2 YSLEER. The CDR3 totals 19 residues. J was trimmed by 3 bases and V by 0 bases; bases with no gene match: 13. In nucleotides, the CDR3 is TGCGCCAGCAGCCAAGATCGGGCGGGAGGGCTCGGAAGAACAGATACGCAGTATTTT. This sequence encodes CASSQDRAGGLGRTDTQYF.

This sequence joins TRBV6-5 and TRBJ2-4; 8 nucleotides match TRBD1. Germline CDR1 reads MNHEY; CDR2 reads SVGAGI. Trimming at V came to 0 bases and at J to 9 bases, leaving 10 bases not matched to a gene. This CDR3 comprises 16 residues. The CDR3 DNA sequence: TGTGCCAGCAGTTACTCGTCAGGGGGCGCCCAAGGCATTCAGTACTTC. Protein: CASSYSSGGAQGIQYF.

The sample holds one count of this clone. V usage is TRBV7-9 and J usage is TRBJ2-7; 7 nucleotides agree with TRBD1. In germline, CDR1 is SEHNR, CDR2 FQNEAQ (reference sequence). With V trimmed by 6 bases and J by 0 bases, 11 bases remained unmatched. The CDR3 consists of 16 residues. The CDR3 DNA reads as TGTGCCAGCAGGAAGGAAGGGGGCTTGGGCTCCTACGAGCAGTACTTC. As protein: CASRKEGGLGSYEQYF.

V usage is TRBV5-1 and J usage is TRBJ2-3, with 7 bases lining up with TRBD2. The germline gives CDR1 SGHRS, CDR2 YFSETQ. The CDR3 has 18 residues. The V segment lost 0 bases and the J segment 2 bases; nucleotides outside the gene matches: 12. CDR3 sequence reads: CASSLEPPTSANTDTQYF. DNA of the CDR3: TGCGCCAGCAGCTTGGAGCCCCCTACTAGCGCAAACACAGATACGCAGTATTTT.

In its sample, this clone was seen a few times. The J gene is TRBJ1-1, the V gene TRBV19; a weak D match, TRBD1 (6 bases). The CDR3 has 13 residues. Germline V lookup: CDR1 LNHDA, CDR2 SQIVND (reference sequence). V was cut by 5 bases and J by 6 bases, with 13 bases left in between. This CDR3 reads CASSLRGRAEAFF. DNA for the CDR3: TGTGCCAGTAGTCTCAGGGGACGAGCTGAAGCTTTCTTT.

DNA of the CDR3: TGTGCCAGCAGTTGGCAGGGGGTATCTGGAAACACCATATATTTT. Translating it yields CASSWQGVSGNTIYF. The chain has TRBV6-5 and TRBJ1-3; TRBD1 matches at 7 bases. Per germline, CDR1 MNHEY and CDR2 SVGAGI. Unmatched junction bases numbered 4, after V lost 4 bases and J lost 1 base. This CDR3 has 15 residues.